This passage covers 21 T cell receptor beta chains from one sample sequenced in a study of T-cell reconstitution after alpha-beta-depleted transplantation in children. Unique molecular identifiers were incorporated into the prepared TCRbeta library. TCRdb re-analysed the PCR reads in MiXCR, keeping a single row per CDR3 protein. Of some 200,000 distinct CDR3 sequences listed, about 8.4% are singletons. Sequenced here: PBMCs, mostly from graft donor cells, sampled 360 days after TCRalphabeta/CD19-depleted stem cell transplant. These TCRs come from a male patient aged 2-15 years who had a stem cell transplant for acute myeloid leukemia, so the T cells may come from the graft donor.

In its sample, this clonotype was seen many times. The rearrangement links TRBV3-1 to TRBJ1-4; D remains unclear. The CDR3 spans 13 residues. Germline V lookup: CDR1 LGHDT, CDR2 YNNKEL (reference sequence). Trimming left V 1 base short and J 10 bases short, with 10 bases between. CDR3 loop: CASSQGGGGKLFF. The CDR3 DNA reads as TGTGCCAGCAGCCAAGGAGGCGGTGGAAAACTGTTTTTT.

This chain uses TRBV27 with TRBJ2-1; 11 bases are shared with TRBD2. Germline V lookup: CDR1 MNHEY, CDR2 SMNVEV (reference sequence). The CDR3 spans 17 residues. Trimming cost V 6 bases and J 1 base; bases outside gene matches: 8. The CDR3 is CASSPNVAGGSYNEQFF. CDR3 nucleotide sequence: TGTGCCAGCAGCCCAAACGTAGCGGGAGGGTCCTACAATGAGCAGTTCTTC.

This clonotype was seen many times. The V and J genes are TRBV7-2 and TRBJ2-1; 8 positions agree with TRBD2. CDR1 SGHTA and CDR2 FQGNSA come from the germline V gene. This CDR3 has 15 residues. V shed 3 bases and J 4 bases; nucleotides not matched to a gene: 5. Here the CDR3 reads CASSFSGAKYNEQFF. The DNA of the CDR3 is TGTGCCAGCAGCTTTAGCGGGGCCAAATACAATGAGCAGTTCTTC.

This clonotype has only a few counts. The chain couples TRBV4-3 to TRBJ1-6; the match to TRBD1 covers 7 bases. Germline trimming cut 4 bases from V and 4 bases from J; bases unmatched to any gene: 7. CDR1 is LGHNA, CDR2 YSLEER, per germline. The CDR3 extends over 16 amino acids. The CDR3 DNA is TGCGCCAGCAGCCCGGGACAGCCCCAGTATAATTCACCCCTCCACTTT. Translated: CASSPGQPQYNSPLHF.

This clonotype was seen only a few times. The chain uses TRBV3-1 and TRBJ2-1; D remains ambiguous. The CDR3 has 11 residues. Trimming removed 0 bases from V and 10 bases from J, with 4 bases in between. Per the germline V gene, CDR1 is LGHDT and CDR2 is YNNKEL (reference sequence). The CDR3 reads CASSQEVEQFF. CDR3 sequence (DNA): TGTGCCAGCAGCCAAGAGGTAGAGCAGTTCTTC.

Ten or more counts support this clonotype. The chain combines TRBV2 with TRBJ2-3; no clear D. Germline CDR1 is SNHLY and CDR2 is FYNNEI. The V gene lost 8 bases and the J gene lost 0 bases, with 9 bases spanning the gap. The CDR3 spans 13 residues. The CDR3 region is CASPGISTDTQYF. The CDR3 region has the DNA TGTGCCAGCCCTGGGATCAGCACAGATACGCAGTATTTT.

Ten or more counts support this clonotype. This chain joins TRBV30 and TRBJ2-1; D remains ambiguous. This CDR3 contains 13 residues. Trimming cost V 0 bases and J 8 bases, with 11 bases left between them. Germline V lookup: CDR1 GTSNPN, CDR2 SVGIG (reference sequence). Written as DNA, the CDR3 is TGTGCCTGGAGTGTAGACCACCTCCATGAGCAGTTCTTC. Its protein is CAWSVDHLHEQFF.

This clonotype has a handful of counts. The J gene is TRBJ1-1, the V gene TRBV29-1, with D uncertain. The CDR3 is 13 residues long. The V end was cut by 0 bases, the J end by 4 bases, with 9 bases between. Per germline, CDR1 SQVTM and CDR2 ANQGSEA. CDR3 nucleotides: TGCAGCGTTGAAGAGGCCGGTGGCACTGAAGCTTTCTTT. Amino acid sequence: CSVEEAGGTEAFF.

This clonotype was counted only a few times. This chain joins TRBV4-2 and TRBJ2-3; no firm D call. V dropped 0 bases and J dropped 4 bases, with 17 bases sitting between them. Germline loops: CDR1 LGHNA, CDR2 YNFKEQ. This CDR3 contains 17 residues. The CDR3 spells CASSQEFEISLPDTQYF. DNA for the CDR3: TGTGCCAGCAGCCAAGAATTTGAGATAAGCTTACCAGATACGCAGTATTTT.

J is TRBJ2-5 and V is TRBV12-3 or TRBV12-4, with 11 bases that match TRBD2. Trimming cost V 2 bases and J 0 bases; bases outside gene matches: 11. CDR3 size: 19 residues. DNA for the CDR3: TGTGCCAGCAGTTTACCCAAACTAGCGGGAGTGGGCTACCAAGAGACCCAGTACTTC. This encodes CASSLPKLAGVGYQETQYF.

There are a few counts of this clonotype. The chain uses TRBV7-8 and TRBJ1-2; 9 bases agree with TRBD1. CDR3 size: 17 residues. Germline V gene data show CDR1 as SGHVS and CDR2 as FQNEAQ. The trim removed 5 bases at V and 4 bases at J, leaving 14 bases unmatched. The CDR3 spells CASSLLNRDRVSYGYTF. For the CDR3, the DNA is TGTGCCAGCAGCCTCTTGAACCGGGACAGGGTTAGCTATGGCTACACCTTC.

The V call is TRBV7-6, the J call TRBJ2-5, with D possibly being TRBD2 (5 bases). V lost 7 bases to trimming and J lost 2 bases, with 17 bases between them. CDR3 length: 15 residues. Germline CDR1 and CDR2: SGHVS and FNYEAQ. The CDR3 DNA reads as TGTGCCAGCAACCCTGGACTGGGTGTACAAGAGACCCAGTACTTC. Translating gives CASNPGLGVQETQYF.

This clonotype was counted between two and nine times. The rearrangement joins TRBV7-3 to TRBJ1-1; 8 bases fit TRBD1. V shed 2 bases, J shed 1 base, and the junction held 3 bases outside the gene matches. In germline, CDR1 is SGHTA, CDR2 FQGTGA. This CDR3 has 15 residues. The CDR3 region has the DNA TGTGCCAGCAGCTTACAGGGGGCGGAGAACACTGAAGCTTTCTTT. Translation gives CASSLQGAENTEAFF. Based on the CDR3 plus reference TRBV7-3 and TRBJ1-1, the full variable domain is GAGVSQTPSNKVTEKGKYVELRCDPISGHTALYWYRQSLGQGPEFLIYFQGTGAADDSGLPNDRFFAVRPEGSVSTLKIQRTERGDSAVYLCASSLQGAENTEAFFGQGTRLTVV.

The chain links TRBV4-3 to TRBJ2-7; D might be TRBD2 (5 bases). Germline V gene sequence: CDR1 LGHNA, CDR2 YSLEER. CDR3 length equals 13 residues. The V end lost 5 bases, the J end lost 2 bases, and 10 bases lay between the germline ends. This chain's CDR3 is CASSKDLPYEQYF. In DNA form, the CDR3 reads TGCGCCAGCAGCAAGGACTTGCCCTACGAGCAGTACTTC.

This clonotype was seen a handful of times. The chain has TRBV29-1 and TRBJ2-5; D might be TRBD2 (6 bases). CDR3 length: 16 amino acids. Germline CDR1 SQVTM, CDR2 ANQGSEA. Trimming stripped 5 bases from V and 0 bases from J, with 19 bases between. The CDR3 loop reads CSVPRPASANQETQYF. CDR3 sequence (DNA): TGCAGCGTTCCTCGCCCTGCTAGCGCTAACCAAGAGACCCAGTACTTC.

This clonotype was counted at least ten times. This chain joins TRBV12-3 or TRBV12-4 and TRBJ2-7; D may match TRBD1 or TRBD2 (6 bases each). The CDR3 extends over 15 amino acids. V lost 6 bases, J lost 3 bases, and 18 bases lay in between. The CDR3 DNA is TGTGCCAGCAGCTTGCAGGGCCGGGGGCTCTACGAGCAGTACGTC. Translation: CASSLQGRGLYEQYV.

There are many counts of this clonotype. The genes are TRBV5-1 and TRBJ2-3; no reliable D call. The CDR3 contains 15 residues. V lost 0 bases and J 0 bases, leaving 8 bases between the germline ends. The V gene's germline CDR1 is SGHRS and CDR2 YFSETQ. The CDR3 DNA follows: TGCGCCAGCAGCTTGGCTGGACCAAGCACAGATACGCAGTATTTT. It yields the protein CASSLAGPSTDTQYF.

This sequence joins TRBV6-1 and TRBJ2-5, with no clear D. The CDR3 totals 15 residues. Germline values: CDR1 MNHNS, CDR2 SASEGT. The V and J ends lost 6 bases and 1 base respectively, with 15 bases between them. The CDR3 sequence: CASRKNSGVQETQYF. CDR3 nucleotides: TGTGCCAGCAGAAAAAACTCCGGCGTCCAAGAGACCCAGTACTTC.

The chain links TRBV2 to TRBJ2-1; 9 bases line up with TRBD1. CDR1 is SNHLY and CDR2 is FYNNEI in the germline V gene. This CDR3 contains 14 residues. V lost 8 bases and J lost 0; bases outside the gene matches: 2. The DNA of the CDR3 is TGTGCCAGCGGGACAGGGAGCTCCTACAATGAGCAGTTCTTC. Amino acid sequence: CASGTGSSYNEQFF.

This clonotype was seen only a few times. The chain carries TRBV12-3 or TRBV12-4 and TRBJ2-2; the match to TRBD2 covers 7 bases. The CDR3 length is 16 residues. V lost 8 bases to trimming and J lost 0 bases; unmatched junction nucleotides: 9. The CDR3 coding sequence is TGTGCCAGCGGCGACGGGACTACCACGAACACCGGGGAGCTGTTTTTT. This gives the protein CASGDGTTTNTGELFF.

This clonotype was seen at least ten times. The V and J genes are TRBV2 and TRBJ1-2, with D maybe TRBD1 (5 bases). V was trimmed by 10 bases and J by 1 base, leaving 16 bases between them. From germline, CDR1 is SNHLY and CDR2 FYNNEI. This CDR3 is built from 14 residues. CDR3 residues: CANLDSGINYGYTF. CDR3 sequence (DNA): TGTGCCAACCTAGACAGCGGAATTAACTATGGCTACACCTTC.